The rows below give T cell receptor beta chains drawn from one sample of a study of blood T cell repertoires in COVID-19. Method: immunoSEQ multiplex PCR; TCRdb's copy keeps in-frame clones and lacks some. The sample yields fewer than 250,000 clones, 80% to 90% seen once. The sample comprised peripheral blood. The receptors were sampled from a woman aged 40 to 50 with active or convalescent COVID-19. CDR3s include the opening cysteine and the closing phenylalanine or tryptophan. The order of the fields is clone size, V gene, J gene, CDR3 protein. Size tells how often a clone was seen (once, few, many) or the class of an expanded clone, and some rows leave it out.

>NA|TRBV18|TRBJ1-4
CASSPAGLREKLFF
>few|TRBV2|TRBJ2-7
CASSDSGTGTTEQYF
>NA|TRBV7-9|TRBJ2-1
CASGGVADAYNEQFF
>once|TRBV24-1|TRBJ2-1
CATASRGNEQFF
>once|TRBV10-3|TRBJ2-7
CAISEQGQIYEQYF
>NA|TRBV27|TRBJ1-4
CASSRRNTGGTNEKLFF
>NA|TRBV10-3|TRBJ2-3
CAISEDGGTSGITDTQYF
>few|TRBV7-2|TRBJ1-3
CASRWVARGVSESGNTIYF
>NA|TRBV5-8|TRBJ2-7
CASSPSPGYEQYF
>NA|TRBV19|TRBJ1-1
CASRGGSRRTEAFF
>NA|TRBV6-5|TRBJ1-3
CASSYLSSGNTIYF
>many|TRBV10-3|TRBJ1-1
CAIRAGTGYTEAFF
>NA|TRBV15|TRBJ1-1
CATSRPAGGTEAFF
>NA|TRBV19|TRBJ1-4
CASSARTGSNEKLFF
>NA|TRBV13|TRBJ2-7
CASSSVPGRLGEQYF
>NA|TRBV18|TRBJ2-3
CASSPPSEIDRRTDTQYF
>NA|TRBV10-2|TRBJ1-4
CASSETSTNEKLFF
>NA|TRBV5-1|TRBJ1-4
CASSRFVNTNEKLFF
>NA|TRBV7-3|TRBJ2-6
CASSLRGQGSTTLSGANVLTF
>NA|TRBV2|TRBJ2-7
CASKTARTWEQYF
>many|TRBV6-4|TRBJ1-3
CASSQDSSGNTIYF
>NA|TRBV27|TRBJ1-2
CASSLIGTGSEYGYTF
>NA|TRBV2|TRBJ2-7
CASSEGVAGDYEQYF
>NA|TRBV2|TRBJ1-1
CASKEQATMNTEAFF
>NA|TRBV7-9|TRBJ1-2
CASSGMDSFNYGYTF
>NA|TRBV11-3|TRBJ2-2
CASSGEVGLGGELFF
>NA|TRBV29-1|TRBJ2-2
CSVEGGQFTGELFF
>once|TRBV10-2|TRBJ2-7
CASNDIRDSPYEQYF
>NA|TRBV30|TRBJ2-7
CAWGNRGTYEQYF
>NA|TRBV30|TRBJ1-2
CAWSSNLGYTF
>NA|TRBV5-4|TRBJ1-2
CASSWVGGVGYGYTF
>NA|TRBV13|TRBJ2-2
CASSFSPGNGLAGGSTGELFF
>once|TRBV12-3/TRBV12-4|TRBJ2-2
CASSPTNTGELFF
>NA|TRBV6-5|TRBJ1-2
CASSYQQLRYGYTF
>few|TRBV2|TRBJ1-2
CASRVAREGGYTF
>NA|TRBV27|TRBJ2-1
CASKGSGVRSYNEQFF
>NA|TRBV28|TRBJ2-3
CASSPWGTSGGSTDTQYF